The rows below give T cell receptor beta chains drawn from one sample of a study of human T cells and chemical hapten exposure. MiXCR, run by TCRdb on the RACE reads, gives a single entry per CDR3 protein. Of about 130,000 distinct CDR3 sequences detected, about 9.4% appear once; the ten largest clones hold 1.5% to 2%. The sequenced material came from whole blood. Source of these receptors: a male donor in good health. Some clones in this sample may be carry-over from other donors' samples. Each CDR3 is given with its conserved first and last residue. Fields, in order: CDR3 length, clone size, D gene, V gene, J gene, CDR3 protein, CDR3 DNA. The D gene is left open where the match is weak. Only part of the rows carry a size: once, few, many, or a class if the clone is expanded.

14	.	.	TRBV7-9	TRBJ1-5	CASAQGGGNQPQHF	TGTGCCAGCGCACAGGGAGGGGGCAATCAGCCCCAGCATTTT
14	few	.	TRBV11-2	TRBJ2-3	CASSPARNSDTQYF	TGTGCCAGCAGCCCGGCTAGAAACTCAGATACGCAGTATTTT
16	few	TRBD2	TRBV5-1	TRBJ2-2	CASSPIAGKVTGELFF	TGCGCCAGCAGCCCCATAGCGGGAAAGGTCACCGGGGAGCTGTTTTTT
16	few	TRBD1	TRBV6-5	TRBJ2-7	CASSYSKAGGRYEQYF	TGTGCCAGCAGTTACTCGAAGGCAGGGGGCAGGTACGAGCAGTACTTC
14	.	.	TRBV18	TRBJ2-1	CASSPTRRNNEQFF	TGTGCCAGCTCACCGACACGACGGAACAATGAGCAGTTCTTC
12	.	.	TRBV10-3	TRBJ1-2	CAIRPGTDGYTF	TGTGCCATCAGGCCTGGGACCGACGGCTACACCTTC
13	.	.	TRBV19	TRBJ2-2	CASSPSLTGELFF	TGTGCCAGTAGTCCAAGCCTCACCGGGGAGCTGTTTTTT
13	many	.	TRBV18	TRBJ1-6	CASSPIRDSPLHF	TGTGCCAGCTCACCAATCAGGGATTCACCCCTCCACTTT
14	few	.	TRBV12-3/TRBV12-4	TRBJ1-5	CASSFTRNNQPQHF	TGTGCCAGCAGTTTTACGAGAAACAATCAGCCCCAGCATTTT
16	few	.	TRBV5-1	TRBJ2-6	CASSLAPSSGANVLTF	TGCGCCAGCAGCTTGGCCCCGTCCTCTGGGGCCAACGTCCTGACTTTC
12	few	.	TRBV12-3/TRBV12-4	TRBJ2-7	CASSRQAYEQYF	TGTGCCAGCAGTAGACAGGCCTACGAGCAGTACTTC
15	many	.	TRBV4-2	TRBJ2-5	CASSQDLGNQETQYF	TGTGCCAGCAGCCAAGATTTGGGAAACCAAGAGACCCAGTACTTC
14	.	TRBD2	TRBV7-2	TRBJ2-3	CASSLEEWEGTQYF	TGTGCCAGCAGCTTAGAGGAATGGGAGGGAACGCAGTATTTT
14	many	.	TRBV20-1	TRBJ2-3	CSARDTSITDTQYF	TGCAGTGCTAGAGATACCTCGATCACAGATACGCAGTATTTT
15	few	.	TRBV12-3/TRBV12-4	TRBJ1-5	CASGYSGGFDQPQHF	TGTGCCAGCGGCTACTCCGGGGGGTTTGATCAGCCCCAGCATTTT
18	few	TRBD1	TRBV7-2	TRBJ2-5	CASSPRRTGGRRQETQYF	TGTGCCAGCAGCCCCAGGCGGACAGGGGGAAGGCGCCAAGAGACCCAGTACTTC
14	.	.	TRBV24-1	TRBJ1-1	CATSLDGENTEAFF	TGTGCCACCAGCCTGGACGGAGAGAACACTGAAGCTTTCTTT
15	few	TRBD2	TRBV6-6	TRBJ2-3	CASSRLGGGGDTQYF	TGTGCCAGCAGCCGCCTCGGGGGGGGTGGAGATACGCAGTATTTT
13	few	.	TRBV19	TRBJ1-1	CASSRVVDTEAFF	TGTGCCAGTAGTAGAGTCGTGGACACTGAAGCTTTCTTT
12	.	.	TRBV20-1	TRBJ1-4	CSALGQNEKLFF	TGCAGTGCCCTAGGACAAAATGAAAAACTGTTTTTT
18	many	.	TRBV14	TRBJ2-6	CASSSLPGQASGANVLTF	TGTGCCAGCAGTTCTCTTCCGGGACAAGCCTCTGGGGCCAACGTCCTGACTTTC
13	few	.	TRBV6-5	TRBJ2-7	CASSYFRGYEQYF	TGTGCCAGCAGTTACTTTCGGGGCTACGAGCAGTACTTC
18	many	TRBD2	TRBV29-1	TRBJ2-1	CSVEATPLAGGSYNEQFF	TGCAGCGTTGAAGCTACCCCCCTAGCGGGAGGGTCCTACAATGAGCAGTTCTTC
15	few	.	TRBV29-1	TRBJ1-1	CSVEDLSPTGPEAFF	TGCAGCGTTGAAGATCTCAGCCCTACGGGCCCTGAAGCTTTCTTT
16	many	.	TRBV14	TRBJ2-7	CASSQTGARGLYEQYF	TGTGCCAGCAGCCAAACCGGGGCCCGCGGTCTCTACGAGCAGTACTTC
14	few	.	TRBV20-1	TRBJ2-3	CSARTPKHTDTQYF	TGCAGTGCTCGTACCCCAAAGCACACAGATACGCAGTATTTT
12	many	.	TRBV20-1	TRBJ2-7	CSAKGAVYEQYF	TGCAGTGCAAAGGGAGCGGTTTACGAGCAGTACTTC
13	few	.	TRBV7-8	TRBJ1-3	CASSPLDENTIYF	TGTGCCAGCAGCCCCCTCGATGAAAACACCATATATTTT
11	.	.	TRBV6-2/TRBV6-3	TRBJ1-2	CASSFLRGYTF	TGTGCCAGCAGTTTCTTACGTGGCTACACCTTC
13	.	TRBD1	TRBV11-3	TRBJ2-5	CASSLGQQETQYF	TGTGCCAGCAGCCTGGGACAGCAAGAGACCCAGTACTTC
13	many	.	TRBV12-3/TRBV12-4	TRBJ2-4	CASKDSPKNIQYF	TGTGCCAGCAAGGACAGTCCCAAAAACATTCAGTACTTC
15	.	.	TRBV9	TRBJ2-3	CASSVAGLGPDTQYF	TGTGCCAGCAGCGTAGCAGGACTGGGCCCAGATACGCAGTATTTT
14	many	TRBD1	TRBV6-4	TRBJ1-6	CASSDRTGSSPLHF	TGTGCCAGCAGTGACCGGACAGGGAGTTCACCCCTCCACTTT
14	many	.	TRBV12-3/TRBV12-4	TRBJ2-5	CASTLSRGQETQYF	TGTGCCAGCACTCTCAGCAGGGGCCAAGAGACCCAGTACTTC
15	few	.	TRBV6-6	TRBJ1-1	CASSVLPGRILEAFF	TGTGCCAGCAGCGTACTCCCGGGACGGATTCTTGAAGCTTTCTTT
14	many	.	TRBV9	TRBJ2-1	CASSVVLAYNEQFF	TGTGCCAGCAGCGTAGTCCTGGCCTACAATGAGCAGTTCTTC
12	.	.	TRBV30	TRBJ1-1	CAWRPGPTEAFF	TGTGCCTGGAGGCCAGGGCCCACTGAAGCTTTCTTT
18	.	.	TRBV5-4	TRBJ1-1	CASAPRTGRSGGNTEAFF	TGTGCCAGCGCCCCCCGAACAGGGAGGTCCGGAGGGAACACTGAAGCTTTCTTT
15	.	.	TRBV2	TRBJ2-3	CASSEGSGSTDTQYF	TGTGCCAGCAGTGAAGGGAGCGGGAGCACAGATACGCAGTATTTT
14	few	.	TRBV20-1	TRBJ2-1	CSASWGGPLNEQFF	TGCAGTGCTAGTTGGGGGGGCCCCTTGAATGAGCAGTTCTTC
19	.	TRBD2	TRBV3-1	TRBJ2-1	CASSQVVAGGLWAYNEQFF	TGTGCCAGCAGCCAAGTGGTAGCGGGAGGGTTGTGGGCCTACAATGAGCAGTTCTTC
17	.	.	TRBV20-1	TRBJ2-3	CSARVGRSIRGTDTQYF	TGCAGTGCTAGAGTAGGGCGTTCTATCAGGGGCACAGATACGCAGTATTTT
14	.	TRBD1	TRBV29-1	TRBJ2-1	CSVHRGLGGNEQFF	TGCAGCGTCCACAGGGGGCTAGGGGGGAATGAGCAGTTCTTC
16	few	.	TRBV6-1	TRBJ1-5	CASRDHSGREHQPQHF	TGTGCCAGCAGGGACCACTCAGGGAGAGAGCATCAGCCCCAGCATTTT